Below, 2 T cell receptor beta chains from the same sample are listed, as sequenced in a study of cytomegalovirus exposure and HLA in healthy donors. PCR involved 60 Vbeta and 13 Jbeta primers. The protocol was immunoSEQ multiplex PCR, while the TCRdb copy is restricted to in-frame clones and leaves out a portion. Of 100,000 to 150,000 clones in the sample, about three quarters are singletons; the top ten hold about 3.5%. The sample comprised PBMCs. The receptors were gathered from a man aged 25-45 years in good health and CMV-seronegative.

V and J are TRBV7-3 and TRBJ2-1, with 10 bases that match TRBD2. Germline CDR1 is SGHTA and CDR2 is FQGTGA. Trimming cost V 6 bases and J 6 bases; bases outside gene matches: 8. The CDR3 spans 15 residues. DNA of the CDR3: TGTGCCAGCAGGTTGAGCGGGGGGGCCGTCAATGAGCAGTTCTTC. Translated: CASRLSGGAVNEQFF.

Only a few counts were recorded for this clone. This chain uses TRBV10-3 with TRBJ2-4; 8 bases are shared with TRBD1. V trimming: 2 bases; J trimming: 6 bases; junction bases outside the gene matches: 3. The CDR3 has 14 residues. Germline V lookup: CDR1 ENHRY, CDR2 SYGVKD. This chain's CDR3 is CAISEGQGGNIQYF. The CDR3 coding sequence is TGTGCCATCAGTGAGGGACAGGGAGGAAACATTCAGTACTTC.